The T cell receptor (beta chain) under discussion was sequenced for a study of response to subunit inactivated influenza vaccine. TCRdb fed the RT-PCR reads into MiXCR, producing one record per CDR3 protein. In the table there are hundreds of thousands of distinct CDR3 sequences, 11% to 15% of which are singletons. The CDR3 spans 13 residues. Per germline, CDR1 KGHSH and CDR2 LQKENI. V gave up 9 bases and J gave up 1 base; unmatched junction bases: 5. This receptor was taken from a middle-aged man who received an inactivated influenza vaccine. The starting material was PBMCs from blood, obtained 14 to 15 days before vaccination. The chain combines TRBV18 with TRBJ1-1; the match to TRBD1 covers 7 bases. The CDR3 DNA follows: TGTGCCAGTTTGGGACAGACGAACACTGAAGCTTTCTTT. Translation: CASLGQTNTEAFF.